This record looks at one TCR beta chain sequence and its context. The count of this clone is one. Its specific antigen is unknown. No base qualities exist here, and no much larger clone lies one base off it. CDR1 and CDR2 (SGHRS, YFSETQ) derive from the germline V gene. The CDR3 has 13 amino acids, counting the end cysteine and phenylalanine. Just the 39-base CDR3 DNA is kept, in frame starting at base 1. Trimming removed 6 bases from V and 2 bases from J; the gene matches leave 3 bases unexplained. TCRbeta CDR3 regions were amplified from genomic DNA by means of the immunoSEQ Assay, a bias-controlled multiplex PCR. As for the authors' bioinformatics: Within the assay, amplification of reference gene primers was used to estimate how many nucleated cells each sample contained. Sequence reads were collapsed and filtered to measure the absolute abundance of every unique TCRbeta CDR3 rearrangement. For each sample, productive Simpson clonality was calculated by taking the square root of Simpson's diversity index across productive rearrangements. This immuneACCESS table, as held by TCRdb, lists in-frame sequences with V and J called but not all clones. Of the missing ones, under half trace to an unresolved V gene in checked studies; the others have no known cause. From that table come the V and J calls and clone size; the DNA was used to work out D and trimming. For this sample there are about 400,000 clones; around 90% appear just once. The top ten clones comprise 2% to 2.5% of the sample.

These data belong to a study of blood T cell repertoires in COVID-19 (dated by TCRdb to 2018 to 2020). Background on the whole study: Samples from collaborators originated in the United States, Italy and Spain and spanned both the acute and convalescent phases of COVID-19. The dataset comprised deeply sampled blood TCRbeta repertoires from subjects exposed to, actively infected with, or recovered from COVID-19. The samples were drawn from the first 160 participants of the ongoing ImmuneRACE study and from over 950 subjects provided by 6 global collaborators. The repertoires were released in a freely available public database meant as a resource for research on the immune response to SARS-CoV-2. HLA class I and class II types, where available, came from metadata supplied by the sample provider rather than from assay-based typing. The sample metadata nearly always contained a de-identified subject ID, COVID-19 status, age in years and sex. The prospective study material was composed of cDNA or gDNA derived from T cells, B-cell-depleted T cells, or PBMCs.

In the prospective study, participants were about 18 to 95 years old, resided in about two dozen geographic areas of the United States, and were enrolled through a virtual design. To assign participants to cohorts, the prospective study relied on clinical history that participants themselves reported in a screening survey and a study questionnaire. Each participant in the prospective study had whole blood, serum and a nasopharyngeal or oropharyngeal swab collected by mobile phlebotomists. Over a roughly 2-month period, participants in the prospective study had the option of providing additional blood draws and questionnaires. Blood samples from the prospective study were shipped frozen or at room temperature prior to DNA extraction. What the work shows at the level of the full study, not this receptor alone: The amount of clinical and demographic metadata varied by source and participant and was provided uncurated.

The rearranged segments are TRBV5-1 and TRBJ2-7, with 9 bases matching TRBD1. The sample comprised PBMCs or T cells enriched from blood (not recorded which). This sequence originates from a woman aged 40 to 55 with acute COVID-19. The DNA reads as follows: TGCGCCAGCACAAGGACAGGGGCCTACGAGCAGTACTTC. The translation is CASTRTGAYEQYF.